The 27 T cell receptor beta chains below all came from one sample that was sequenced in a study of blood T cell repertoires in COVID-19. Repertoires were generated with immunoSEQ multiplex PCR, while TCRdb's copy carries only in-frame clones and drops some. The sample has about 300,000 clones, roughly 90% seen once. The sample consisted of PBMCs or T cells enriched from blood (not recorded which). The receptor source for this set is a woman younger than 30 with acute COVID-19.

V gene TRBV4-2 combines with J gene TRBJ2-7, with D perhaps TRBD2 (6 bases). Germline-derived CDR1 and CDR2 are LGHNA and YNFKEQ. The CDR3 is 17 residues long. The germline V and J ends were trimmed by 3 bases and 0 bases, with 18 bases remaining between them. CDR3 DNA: TGTGCCAGCAGCCACGGCGGGATCATCCCTAGCTCCTACGAGCAGTACTTC. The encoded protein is CASSHGGIIPSSYEQYF.

In DNA, the CDR3 is TGTGCCAGCAGCTTATTCAGATCCGCTGACAATGAGCAGTTCTTC. Translating it yields CASSLFRSADNEQFF. The gene calls are TRBV11-3 and TRBJ2-1; the D is unclear. The CDR3 has 15 residues. Trimming took off 2 bases at V and 5 bases at J, with 13 bases between the two ends. CDR1 is SGHNT, CDR2 YENEEA, per germline. The entire variable domain, with the rest obtained from reference TRBV11-3 and TRBJ2-1, is as follows: EAGVVQSPRYKIIEKKQPVAFWCNPISGHNTLYWYLQNLGQGPELLIRYENEEAVDDSQLPKDRFSAERLKGVDSTLKIQPAELGDSAVYLCASSLFRSADNEQFFGPGTRLTVL.

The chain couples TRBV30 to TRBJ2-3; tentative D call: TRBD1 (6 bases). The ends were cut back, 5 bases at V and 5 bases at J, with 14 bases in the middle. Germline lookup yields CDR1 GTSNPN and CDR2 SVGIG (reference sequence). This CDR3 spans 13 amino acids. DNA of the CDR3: TGTGCCTGGTCTCTCCGAGGGGGAGATACGCAGTATTTT. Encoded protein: CAWSLRGGDTQYF.

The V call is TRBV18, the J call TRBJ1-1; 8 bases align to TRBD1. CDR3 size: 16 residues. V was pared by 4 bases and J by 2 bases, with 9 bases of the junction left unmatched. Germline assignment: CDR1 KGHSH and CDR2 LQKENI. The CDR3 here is CASSLRATGANTEAFF. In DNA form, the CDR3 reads TGTGCCAGCTCACTCCGAGCGACAGGGGCTAACACTGAAGCTTTCTTT.

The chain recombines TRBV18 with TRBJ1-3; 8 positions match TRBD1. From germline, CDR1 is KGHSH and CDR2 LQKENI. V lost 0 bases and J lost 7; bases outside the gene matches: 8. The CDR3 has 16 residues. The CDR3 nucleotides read TGTGCCAGCTCACCACCCAGGACAGGGTGGATGAACACCATATATTTT. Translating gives CASSPPRTGWMNTIYF.

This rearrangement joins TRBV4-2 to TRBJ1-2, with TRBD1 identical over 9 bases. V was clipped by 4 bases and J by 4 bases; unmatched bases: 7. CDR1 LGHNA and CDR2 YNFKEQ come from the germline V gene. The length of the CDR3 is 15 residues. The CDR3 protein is CASSPRDRVSYGYTF. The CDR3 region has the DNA TGTGCCAGCAGCCCCCGGGACAGGGTTTCCTATGGCTACACCTTC.

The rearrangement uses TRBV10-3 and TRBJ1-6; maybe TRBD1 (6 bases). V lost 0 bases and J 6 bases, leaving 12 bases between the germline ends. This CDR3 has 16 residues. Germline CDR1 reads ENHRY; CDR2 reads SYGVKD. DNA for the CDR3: TGTGCCATCAGTGAGTCCAGGGGTCGTAGTAATTCACCCCTCCACTTT. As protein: CAISESRGRSNSPLHF.

The CDR3 reads CASSRGGGRADTGELFF. For the CDR3, the DNA is TGTGCCAGCAGTCGAGGCGGCGGGAGGGCCGACACCGGGGAGCTGTTTTTT. This chain joins TRBV27 and TRBJ2-2; 9 nucleotides align to TRBD2. V lost 5 bases and J lost 3; bases outside the gene matches: 10. Germline values: CDR1 MNHEY, CDR2 SMNVEV (reference sequence). The CDR3 runs 17 residues.

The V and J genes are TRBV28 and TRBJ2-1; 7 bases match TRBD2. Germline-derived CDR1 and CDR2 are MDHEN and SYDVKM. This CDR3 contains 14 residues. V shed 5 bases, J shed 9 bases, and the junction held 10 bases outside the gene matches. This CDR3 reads CASSGAGETTEQFF. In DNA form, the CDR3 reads TGTGCCAGCAGTGGGGCGGGAGAGACTACTGAGCAGTTCTTC.

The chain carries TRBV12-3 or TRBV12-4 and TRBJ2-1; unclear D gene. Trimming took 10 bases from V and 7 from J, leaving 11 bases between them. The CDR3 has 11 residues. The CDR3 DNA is TGTGCCACCACTCAAGCGAATGAGCAGTTCTTC. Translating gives CATTQANEQFF.

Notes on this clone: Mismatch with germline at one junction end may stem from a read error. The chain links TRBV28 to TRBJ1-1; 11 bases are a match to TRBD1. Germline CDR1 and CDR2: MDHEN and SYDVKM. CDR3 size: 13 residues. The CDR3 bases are TGTGCCATTGCCCGGGACAGGGGGACTGCAGCTTTCTTT. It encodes CAIARDRGTAAFF.

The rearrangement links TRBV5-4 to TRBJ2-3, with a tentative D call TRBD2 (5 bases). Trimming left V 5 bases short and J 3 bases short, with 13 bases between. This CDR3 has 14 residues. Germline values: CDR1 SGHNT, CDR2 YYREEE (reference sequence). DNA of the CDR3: TGTGCCAGCAGTCAGTCCGGGATTACAGATACGCAGTATTTT. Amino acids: CASSQSGITDTQYF.

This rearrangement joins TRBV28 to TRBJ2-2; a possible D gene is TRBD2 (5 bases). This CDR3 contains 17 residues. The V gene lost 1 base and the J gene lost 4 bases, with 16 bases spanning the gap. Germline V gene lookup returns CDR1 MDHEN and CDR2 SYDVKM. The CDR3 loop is CASSLFLRGPGTGELFF. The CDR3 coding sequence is TGTGCCAGCAGTTTATTTCTACGAGGGCCTGGCACCGGGGAGCTGTTTTTT. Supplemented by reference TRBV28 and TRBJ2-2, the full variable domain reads DVKVTQSSRYLVKRTGEKVFLECVQDMDHENMFWYRQDPGLGLRLIYFSYDVKMKEKGDIPEGYSVSREKKERFSLILESASTNQTSMYLCASSLFLRGPGTGELFFGEGSRLTVL.

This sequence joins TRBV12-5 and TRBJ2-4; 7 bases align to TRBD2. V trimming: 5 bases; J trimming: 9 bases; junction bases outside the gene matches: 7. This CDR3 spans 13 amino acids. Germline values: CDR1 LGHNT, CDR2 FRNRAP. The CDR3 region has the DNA TGTGCTAGTGGTGCCGGACTAGAGGGCATTCAGTACTTC. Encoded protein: CASGAGLEGIQYF. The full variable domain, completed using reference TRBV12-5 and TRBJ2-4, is DARVTQTPRHKVTEMGQEVTMRCQPILGHNTVFWYRQTMMQGLELLAYFRNRAPLDDSGMPKDRFSAEMPDATLATLKIQPSEPRDSAVYFCASGAGLEGIQYFGAGTRLSVL.

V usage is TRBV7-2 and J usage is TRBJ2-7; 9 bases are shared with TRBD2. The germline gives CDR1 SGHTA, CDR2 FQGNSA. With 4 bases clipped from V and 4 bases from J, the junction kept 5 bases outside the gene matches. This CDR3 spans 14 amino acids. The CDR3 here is CASSSGSGSYEQYF. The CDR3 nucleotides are TGTGCCAGCAGCTCCGGTAGCGGGAGTTACGAGCAGTACTTC.

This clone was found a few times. The CDR3 is CASSPQLRSDEQYF. CDR3 DNA sequence: TGTGCCAGCTCACCACAACTAAGATCTGACGAGCAGTACTTC. This chain uses TRBV18 with TRBJ2-7; D not certain. This CDR3 comprises 14 residues. Per the germline V gene, CDR1 is KGHSH and CDR2 is LQKENI. The V gene lost 1 base and the J gene lost 5 bases, with 12 bases spanning the gap. Together with reference TRBV18 and TRBJ2-7, the CDR3 gives the full variable domain: NAGVMQNPRHLVRRRGQEARLRCSPMKGHSHVYWYRQLPEEGLKFMVYLQKENIIDESGMPKERFSAEFPKEGPSILRIQQVVRGDSAAYFCASSPQLRSDEQYFGPGTRLTVT.

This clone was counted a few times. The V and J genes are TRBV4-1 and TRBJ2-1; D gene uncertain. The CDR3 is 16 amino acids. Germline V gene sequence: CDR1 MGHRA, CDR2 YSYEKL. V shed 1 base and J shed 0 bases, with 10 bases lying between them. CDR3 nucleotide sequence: TGCGCCAGCAGCCAAGGCGGAGCGTTCTCCTACAATGAGCAGTTCTTC. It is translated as CASSQGGAFSYNEQFF.

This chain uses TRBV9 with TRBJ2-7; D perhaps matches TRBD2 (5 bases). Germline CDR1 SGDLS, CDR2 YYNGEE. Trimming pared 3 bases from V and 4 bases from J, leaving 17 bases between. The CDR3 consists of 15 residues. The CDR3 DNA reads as TGTGCCAGCAGCGATGGGAGACTGGGTTCTTACGAGCAGTACTTC. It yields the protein CASSDGRLGSYEQYF.

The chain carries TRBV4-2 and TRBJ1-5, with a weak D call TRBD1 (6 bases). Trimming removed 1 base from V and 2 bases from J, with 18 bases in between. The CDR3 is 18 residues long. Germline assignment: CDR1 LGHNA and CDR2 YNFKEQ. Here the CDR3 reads CASSQARSTGSGNQPQHF. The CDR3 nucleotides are TGTGCCAGCAGCCAAGCTCGTTCTACAGGGAGCGGCAATCAGCCCCAGCATTTT.

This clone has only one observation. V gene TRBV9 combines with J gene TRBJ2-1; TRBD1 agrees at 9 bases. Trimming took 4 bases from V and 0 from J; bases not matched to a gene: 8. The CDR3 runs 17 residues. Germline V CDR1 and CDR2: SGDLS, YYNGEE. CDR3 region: CASSTTGGPSSYNEQFF. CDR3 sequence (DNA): TGTGCCAGCAGCACAACAGGGGGCCCTAGCTCCTACAATGAGCAGTTCTTC.

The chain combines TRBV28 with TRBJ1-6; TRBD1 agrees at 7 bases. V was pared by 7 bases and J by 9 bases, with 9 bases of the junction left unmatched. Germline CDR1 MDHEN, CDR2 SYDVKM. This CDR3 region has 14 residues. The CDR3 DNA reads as TGTGCCAGCAAATTGGACAGGCCAAGTTCACCCCTCCACTTT. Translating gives CASKLDRPSSPLHF. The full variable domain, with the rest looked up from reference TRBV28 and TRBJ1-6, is DVKVTQSSRYLVKRTGEKVFLECVQDMDHENMFWYRQDPGLGLRLIYFSYDVKMKEKGDIPEGYSVSREKKERFSLILESASTNQTSMYLCASKLDRPSSPLHFGNGTRLTVT.

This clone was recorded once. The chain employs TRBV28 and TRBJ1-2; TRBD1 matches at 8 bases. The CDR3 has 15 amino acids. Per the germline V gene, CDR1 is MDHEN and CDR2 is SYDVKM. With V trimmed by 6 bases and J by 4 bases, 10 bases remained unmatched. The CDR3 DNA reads TGTGCCAGCAGCGGCCGGACAGGGCACCTCTATGGCTACACCTTC. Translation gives CASSGRTGHLYGYTF.

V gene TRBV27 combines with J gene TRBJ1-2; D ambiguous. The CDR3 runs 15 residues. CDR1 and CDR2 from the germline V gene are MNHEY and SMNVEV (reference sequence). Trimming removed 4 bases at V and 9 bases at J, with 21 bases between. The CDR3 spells CASSSLKRAGESYTF. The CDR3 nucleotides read TGTGCCAGCAGTTCCCTCAAGCGGGCTGGGGAAAGCTACACCTTC.

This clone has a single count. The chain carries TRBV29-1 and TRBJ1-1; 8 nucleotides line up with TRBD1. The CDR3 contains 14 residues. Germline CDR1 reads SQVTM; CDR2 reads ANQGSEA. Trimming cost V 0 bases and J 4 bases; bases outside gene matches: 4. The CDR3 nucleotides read TGCAGCGTTGAAGACACAGGGGGGCGCACTGAAGCTTTCTTT. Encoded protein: CSVEDTGGRTEAFF.

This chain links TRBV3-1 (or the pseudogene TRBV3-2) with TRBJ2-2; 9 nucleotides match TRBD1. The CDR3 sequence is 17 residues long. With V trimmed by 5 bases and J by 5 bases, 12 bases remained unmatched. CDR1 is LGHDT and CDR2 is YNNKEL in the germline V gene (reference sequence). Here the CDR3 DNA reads TGTGCCAGCAGCGCGTGGACAGGGGCCTCGAGGACCGGGGAGCTGTTTTTT. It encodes CASSAWTGASRTGELFF.

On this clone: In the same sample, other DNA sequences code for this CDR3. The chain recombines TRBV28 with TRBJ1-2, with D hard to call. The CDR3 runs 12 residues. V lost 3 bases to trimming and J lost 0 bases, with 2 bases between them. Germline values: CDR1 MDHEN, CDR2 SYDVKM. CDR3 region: CASSFSNYGYTF. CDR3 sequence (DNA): TGTGCCAGCAGTTTCTCTAACTATGGCTACACCTTC.

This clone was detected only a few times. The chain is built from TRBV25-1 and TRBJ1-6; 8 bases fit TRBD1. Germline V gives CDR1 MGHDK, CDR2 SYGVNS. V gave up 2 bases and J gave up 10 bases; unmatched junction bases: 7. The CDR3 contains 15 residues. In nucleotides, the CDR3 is TGTGCCAGCAGTGAAATGGGGACAGGTGAATCACCCCTCCACTTT. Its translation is CASSEMGTGESPLHF.